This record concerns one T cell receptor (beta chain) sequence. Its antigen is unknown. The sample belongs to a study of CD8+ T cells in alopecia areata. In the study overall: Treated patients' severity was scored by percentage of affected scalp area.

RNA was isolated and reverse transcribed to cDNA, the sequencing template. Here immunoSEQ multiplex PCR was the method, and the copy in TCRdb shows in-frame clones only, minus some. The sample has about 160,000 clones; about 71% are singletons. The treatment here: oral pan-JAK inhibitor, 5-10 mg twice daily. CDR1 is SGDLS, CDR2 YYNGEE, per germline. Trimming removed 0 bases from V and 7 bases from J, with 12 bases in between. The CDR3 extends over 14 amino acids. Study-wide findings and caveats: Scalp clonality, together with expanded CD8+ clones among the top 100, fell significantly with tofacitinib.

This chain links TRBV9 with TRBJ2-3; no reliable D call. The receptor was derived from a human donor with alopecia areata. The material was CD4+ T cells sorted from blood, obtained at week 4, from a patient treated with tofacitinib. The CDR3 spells CASSVVPETNTQYF. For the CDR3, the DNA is TGTGCCAGCAGCGTAGTACCGGAGACCAATACGCAGTATTTT.